The rows below give T cell receptor beta chains drawn from one sample of a study of blood T cell repertoires in COVID-19. TCRdb's table, derived via immunoSEQ multiplex PCR, lists solely in-frame clones and lacks some. The sample contains about 230,000 clones, around 78% of which appear only once. The sample comprised peripheral blood. Every receptor here comes from a woman aged 70 to 79 with active or convalescent COVID-19. CDR3s include the opening cysteine and the closing phenylalanine or tryptophan. D genes are given only for firm matches. For some rows the clone size is stated as once, few or many, or as a class when expanded; others skip it.

J,D,size,V,CDR3,DNA
TRBJ2-1,TRBD1,.,TRBV5-1,CASSLAQGVYNEQFF,TGCGCCAGCAGCTTGGCTCAGGGGGTGTACAATGAGCAGTTCTTC
TRBJ2-2,.,.,TRBV7-2,CASSPSLTGNTGELFF,TGTGCCAGCAGCCCCTCCTTGACAGGAAACACCGGGGAGCTGTTTTTT
TRBJ2-1,.,.,TRBV7-9,CASSTGSYNEQFF,TGTGCCAGCAGTACGGGGTCCTACAATGAGCAGTTCTTC
TRBJ1-4,.,.,TRBV11-3,CASSLYINEKLFF,TGTGCCAGCAGCTTATACATCAATGAAAAACTGTTTTTT
TRBJ2-5,.,.,TRBV6-5,CASSPRRETQYF,TGTGCCAGCAGCCCCAGAAGAGAGACCCAGTACTTC
TRBJ2-7,TRBD1,.,TRBV6-5,CASSRTGPYEQYF,TGTGCCAGCAGCCGGACAGGGCCCTACGAGCAGTACTTC
TRBJ2-2,TRBD2,few,TRBV4-1,CASSQVRAGATGELFF,TGCGCCAGCAGCCAAGTAAGGGCGGGAGCCACCGGGGAGCTGTTTTTT
TRBJ1-2,.,.,TRBV28,CASSLLAGADYGYTF,TGTGCCAGCAGTTTATTGGCCGGCGCGGACTATGGCTACACCTTC
TRBJ2-7,.,.,TRBV7-2,CASSIGHSTYEQYF,TGTGCCAGCAGCATCGGACATTCGACCTACGAGCAGTACTTC
TRBJ1-1,TRBD1,.,TRBV5-6,CASSFPDRGETEAFF,TGTGCCAGCAGCTTTCCGGACAGGGGAGAGACTGAAGCTTTCTTT
TRBJ1-4,.,.,TRBV7-9,CASSSTGEKLFF,TGTGCCAGCAGCTCCACAGGGGAAAAACTGTTTTTT
TRBJ2-7,.,few,TRBV6-5,CASSYSKGREQYF,TGTGCCAGCAGTTACTCGAAGGGGCGCGAGCAGTACTTC
TRBJ1-1,.,once,TRBV6-6,CASIQGITEAFF,TGTGCCAGCATTCAGGGGATTACTGAAGCTTTCTTT
TRBJ1-6,.,.,TRBV7-6,CASSPEPAEYSPLHF,TGTGCCAGCAGCCCCGAGCCCGCTGAGTATTCACCCCTCCACTTT
TRBJ1-1,.,.,TRBV10-3,CAISGGGNTEAFF,TGTGCCATCAGTGGGGGGGGGAACACTGAAGCTTTCTTT
TRBJ1-2,.,.,TRBV30,CAWGLYGYTF,TGTGCCTGGGGCCTATATGGCTACACCTTC
TRBJ1-5,.,.,TRBV6-5,CASSYNRQGHQPQHF,TGTGCCAGCAGTTACAACCGGCAGGGGCATCAGCCCCAGCATTTT
TRBJ1-3,.,.,TRBV15,CATSRDFRNTIYF,TGTGCCACCAGCAGAGATTTTAGAAACACCATATATTTT
TRBJ1-5,TRBD1,.,TRBV19,CASRSPRTGVNQPQHF,TGTGCCAGTAGGTCCCCTAGGACAGGGGTCAATCAGCCCCAGCATTTT
TRBJ1-2,TRBD1,.,TRBV20-1,CSARVWQGDTF,TGCAGTGCTAGGGTGTGGCAGGGGGACACCTTC
TRBJ2-7,.,.,TRBV2,CASTGGTTYEQYF,TGTGCCAGCACCGGAGGGACGACCTACGAGCAGTACTTC
TRBJ2-3,.,.,TRBV5-4,CASSLSFTDTQYF,TGTGCCAGCAGCTTAAGCTTTACAGATACGCAGTATTTT
TRBJ1-6,.,.,TRBV5-1,CASSTGYTGTEGSPLHF,TGCGCCAGCAGCACGGGATATACAGGGACCGAAGGCTCACCCCTCCACTTT
TRBJ2-5,.,.,TRBV7-2,CASSSGRQETQYF,TGTGCCAGCAGCTCTGGGAGGCAGGAGACCCAGTACTTC
TRBJ2-4,TRBD1,.,TRBV5-1,CASSLEDRDENIQYF,TGCGCCAGCAGCTTAGAAGACAGGGACGAAAACATTCAGTACTTC
TRBJ2-5,.,.,TRBV24-1,CATSDPLGGTQYF,TGTGCCACCAGTGATCCCCTCGGCGGGACCCAGTACTTC
TRBJ1-2,TRBD1,.,TRBV12-5,CASGLATTGGRGYTF,TGTGCTAGTGGTTTGGCGACTACAGGGGGCAGAGGCTACACCTTC
TRBJ2-4,TRBD1,.,TRBV7-3,CASSQPRGLSF,TGTGCCAGCAGCCAACCCAGGGGGCTATCCTTC
TRBJ1-2,.,few,TRBV19,CASSIDHAFSYGYTF,TGTGCCAGTAGTATAGATCACGCATTCAGCTATGGCTACACCTTC
TRBJ2-1,.,.,TRBV6-2/TRBV6-3,CASSEIDDGYNEQFF,TGTGCCAGCAGTGAGATCGACGACGGGTACAATGAGCAGTTCTTC
TRBJ2-5,TRBD2,.,TRBV29-1,CSATGTSGETQYF,TGCAGCGCGACCGGGACTAGCGGGGAGACCCAGTACTTC
TRBJ2-2,TRBD2,.,TRBV3-1/TRBV3-2,CASSQGASGAGELFF,TGTGCCAGCAGCCAAGGGGCTAGCGGGGCCGGGGAGCTGTTTTTT
TRBJ1-2,.,.,TRBV3-1/TRBV3-2,CASSQDSFYGYTF,TGTGCCAGCAGCCAAGACAGTTTCTATGGCTACACCTTC
TRBJ2-7,TRBD2,.,TRBV2,CASRTPGAGRDEQYF,TGTGCCAGCAGGACCCCCGGAGCGGGGAGAGACGAGCAGTACTTC
TRBJ2-1,.,.,TRBV7-2,CASSRRGSDYNEQFF,TGTGCCAGCAGCCGTCGGGGGAGCGACTACAATGAGCAGTTCTTC
TRBJ1-5,TRBD1,.,TRBV18,CASSPTGGSQPQHF,TGTGCCAGCTCACCAACAGGGGGCTCTCAGCCCCAGCATTTT
TRBJ2-3,TRBD1,.,TRBV5-1,CASHGQGSVGTDTQYF,TGCGCCAGCCACGGACAGGGGAGCGTTGGCACAGATACGCAGTATTTT
TRBJ1-1,TRBD1,.,TRBV2,CASRPGQDEAFF,TGTGCCAGCAGACCCGGACAGGATGAAGCTTTCTTT
TRBJ1-6,.,few,TRBV25-1,CASTWGGNSPLHF,TGTGCCAGCACTTGGGGGGGTAATTCACCCCTCCACTTT
TRBJ1-2,TRBD1,.,TRBV6-5,CASMGDRGRGYGYTF,TGTGCCAGCATGGGGGACAGGGGGCGAGGGTATGGCTACACCTTC
TRBJ1-4,.,.,TRBV15,CATSSLRGGGNEKLFF,TGTGCCACCAGCAGCCTCCGGGGAGGGGGGAATGAAAAACTGTTTTTT
TRBJ1-1,TRBD1,once,TRBV19,CASRLTGMNTEAFF,TGTGCCAGTAGGTTGACAGGGATGAACACTGAAGCTTTCTTT
TRBJ2-3,.,.,TRBV5-1,CASKLEADTQYF,TGCGCCAGCAAACTAGAGGCAGATACGCAGTATTTT
TRBJ2-2,TRBD2,.,TRBV3-1/TRBV3-2,CASSLGLAATGELFF,TGTGCCAGCAGCCTGGGACTAGCTGCCACCGGGGAGCTGTTTTTT
TRBJ1-1,.,.,TRBV7-3,CASSAGPATEAFF,TGTGCCAGCAGCGCGGGACCCGCCACTGAAGCTTTCTTT
TRBJ2-1,.,.,TRBV9,CASSPETGLISYNEQFF,TGTGCCAGCAGCCCAGAGACAGGCCTAATTTCCTACAATGAGCAGTTCTTC
TRBJ2-1,TRBD2,.,TRBV25-1,CASSETSGNEQFF,TGTGCCAGCAGTGAGACTAGCGGCAATGAGCAGTTCTTC
TRBJ2-1,.,.,TRBV19,CASSPIDIFTEQFF,TGTGCCAGTAGCCCTATCGACATTTTTACTGAGCAGTTCTTC
TRBJ2-1,.,once,TRBV19,CASRPTVISYNEQFF,TGTGCCAGTAGGCCTACAGTGATCTCCTACAATGAGCAGTTCTTC
TRBJ1-4,TRBD1,.,TRBV18,CASSPPGQGGEKLFF,TGTGCCAGCTCACCCCCAGGACAGGGTGGCGAAAAACTGTTTTTT
TRBJ2-3,.,.,TRBV3-1/TRBV3-2,CASSQDTSTDTQYF,TGTGCCAGCAGCCAAGACACTAGCACAGATACGCAGTATTTT
TRBJ2-2,TRBD1,once,TRBV19,CASLGGTGGTGELFF,TGTGCCAGCTTAGGAGGGACAGGGGGGACCGGGGAGCTGTTTTTT
TRBJ2-1,TRBD2,.,TRBV10-3,CAISLGGGPWNEQFF,TGTGCCATCAGCCTTGGGGGAGGGCCGTGGAATGAGCAGTTCTTC
TRBJ2-3,TRBD2,.,TRBV5-6,CASSSGLAGDTQYF,TGTGCCAGCAGCTCGGGACTAGCGGGAGATACGCAGTATTTT
TRBJ2-2,.,.,TRBV27,CASSLPRFTSGNTGELFF,TGTGCCAGCAGCTTACCCCGATTCACCTCGGGAAACACCGGGGAGCTGTTTTTT